Listed below are T cell receptor beta chains from one sample, sequenced in a study of T-cell memory formation after mild COVID-19. TCRdb analysed the 5' RACE reads with MiXCR anew, one entry per CDR3 protein. The sample consists of 310,000 or so distinct CDR3 sequences, more than 15% of them appearing once. The sample was PBMCs or a T cell subset sorted from them (not recorded which). Receptor source: a man between 18 and 29 years old who had mild COVID-19 (a few samples of this study predate the infection). Cell type and time point are not known. The CDR3 runs from the conserved cysteine through the conserved F or W. D genes are given only for firm matches. Expanded clones get a size class; other rows say once, few or many, or leave the size out.

d_gene	j_gene	v_gene	abundance	CDR3nt	CDR3aa
-	TRBJ2-1	TRBV29-1	few	TGCAGCGTTGAAGATCAGCACGCCAATGAGCAGTTCTTC	CSVEDQHANEQFF
-	TRBJ1-1	TRBV5-1	few	TGCGCCAGCAGCTTGGAGGACCCGGTCACTGAAGCTTTCTTT	CASSLEDPVTEAFF
-	TRBJ2-5	TRBV4-3	few	TGCGCCAGCAGCCAAGATTTGGGCTCACAAGAGACCCAGTACTTC	CASSQDLGSQETQYF
TRBD2	TRBJ2-3	TRBV7-6	-	TGTGCCAGCAGCTCAACTGCCAGCGGGGGGTTGGGAGATACGCAGTATTTT	CASSSTASGGLGDTQYF
TRBD1	TRBJ2-2	TRBV5-5	-	TGTGCCAGCAGCCGGACCGGGACAGGGAACACCGGGGAGCTGTTTTTT	CASSRTGTGNTGELFF
-	TRBJ1-2	TRBV18	-	TGTGCCAGCTCACCACGCCCTCACGGCTACACCTTC	CASSPRPHGYTF
-	TRBJ1-5	TRBV20-1	-	TGCAGTGCTATAAACGTCGGACGATCGGGCAATCAGCCCCAGCATTTT	CSAINVGRSGNQPQHF
TRBD2	TRBJ2-3	TRBV5-1	many	TGCGCCAGCTCCGGACTAGCGGGGGGCAGTACGCAGTATTTT	CASSGLAGGSTQYF
TRBD1	TRBJ2-2	TRBV6-5	few	TGTGCCAGCAGCCCCGGACAGGGATGGGCCGGGGAGCTGTTTTTT	CASSPGQGWAGELFF
-	TRBJ2-3	TRBV28	-	TGTGCCAGCAGTTTTCGACAGTTTACGCAGTATTTT	CASSFRQFTQYF
TRBD1	TRBJ1-6	TRBV11-2	-	TGTGCCAGCAGCTTTGGACAGGATTCACCCCTCCACTTT	CASSFGQDSPLHF
-	TRBJ1-4	TRBV12-3/TRBV12-4	-	TGTGCCAGCGGGACGGCTGAAAAACTGTTTTTT	CASGTAEKLFF
TRBD1	TRBJ1-2	TRBV29-1	few	TGCAGCGTTGCCAGGGGGAACGATGGCTACACCTTC	CSVARGNDGYTF
-	TRBJ1-1	TRBV6-2/TRBV6-3	-	TGTGCCAGCAGCTCCGGGTATACTGAAGCTTTCTTT	CASSSGYTEAFF
-	TRBJ1-1	TRBV6-5	-	TGTGCCAGCAGACAGGGTTTGATCACTGAAGCTTTCTTT	CASRQGLITEAFF
-	TRBJ1-2	TRBV20-1	-	TGCAGTGCTTGGGACCGATCCTCGCAGAGCACCTTC	CSAWDRSSQSTF
TRBD1	TRBJ1-6	TRBV3-1	few	TGTGCCAGCAGCCACCGGGACAGGGTACCTGAGTCACCCCTCCACTTT	CASSHRDRVPESPLHF
-	TRBJ2-3	TRBV9	few	TGTGCCAGCAGCGTTGGGATGTCAGATACGCAGTATTTT	CASSVGMSDTQYF
-	TRBJ1-2	TRBV4-1	few	TGCGCCAGCAGCCCTGAACTTGGGACGCTTATCCGGAACTATGGCTACACCTTC	CASSPELGTLIRNYGYTF
-	TRBJ1-5	TRBV3-1	few	TGTGCCAGCAGCCAAGGGTGGGATAGCAATCAGCCCCAGCATTTT	CASSQGWDSNQPQHF
TRBD1	TRBJ1-1	TRBV3-1	many	TGTGCCAGCAGCCAGGCTAGGACAGGCGCTTTCTTT	CASSQARTGAFF
-	TRBJ2-2	TRBV27	few	TGTGCCAGCAGTTGGGGCCTCGGGACCGGGGAGCTGTTTTTT	CASSWGLGTGELFF
-	TRBJ1-4	TRBV5-1	few	TGCGCCAGCAGTCAAGGCCTAGCGGGAGAAAAACTGTTTTTT	CASSQGLAGEKLFF
-	TRBJ1-1	TRBV4-1	-	TGCGCCAGCAGCCAAGCTCCCTCCACTGAAGCTTTCTTT	CASSQAPSTEAFF
-	TRBJ1-2	TRBV12-3/TRBV12-4	few	TGTGCCAGCAGGGGGCCGGGCTACACCTTC	CASRGPGYTF
-	TRBJ2-7	TRBV6-5	-	TGTGCCAGCACGGAAGGGCGCGAGCAGTACTTC	CASTEGREQYF
-	TRBJ1-2	TRBV15	few	TGTGCCACCAGCAGAGGGACCCGGGAGTCGGGTGGCTACACCTTC	CATSRGTRESGGYTF
-	TRBJ2-7	TRBV18	-	TGTGCCAGCTCACCACCTTTGAGGGGCTCCTACGAGCAGTACTTC	CASSPPLRGSYEQYF
TRBD2	TRBJ2-5	TRBV7-3	-	TGTGCCAGCAGCTTGACTAGCGGGGGGGTTCAAGAGACCCAGTACTTC	CASSLTSGGVQETQYF
-	TRBJ2-7	TRBV27	many	TGTGCCAGCAGTTGGGCAGGGCCCACCTACGAGCAGTACTTC	CASSWAGPTYEQYF
-	TRBJ1-4	TRBV15	-	TGTGCCACCAGCAGAGATCGGGCGGAAAAACTGTTTTTT	CATSRDRAEKLFF
TRBD1	TRBJ1-2	TRBV7-9	-	TGTGCCAGCAGCCATTCGACAGGGGACGGTAACTATGGCTACACCTTC	CASSHSTGDGNYGYTF
-	TRBJ2-3	TRBV5-1	many	TGCGCCAGCAGCTTGTGGGAGGATACGCAGTATTTT	CASSLWEDTQYF
-	TRBJ1-2	TRBV12-3/TRBV12-4	-	TGTGCCAGCAGTCCAACAGCCGGGACATCCTCCTTATCCTATGGCTACACCTTC	CASSPTAGTSSLSYGYTF
TRBD1	TRBJ1-3	TRBV24-1	-	TGTGCCACCAGTGATCGGGACAGCTCTGGAAACACCATATATTTT	CATSDRDSSGNTIYF
TRBD1	TRBJ1-6	TRBV2	-	TGTGCCACCCAGACAGGGCTCCTTAATTCACCCCTCCACTTT	CATQTGLLNSPLHF
-	TRBJ1-2	TRBV4-3	-	TGCGCCAGCAGCCAAGATTGGGGCAGGGGCTATGGCTACACCTTC	CASSQDWGRGYGYTF
-	TRBJ1-2	TRBV21-1	few	TGTGCCAGCAGCAAAGGTCCGGACAGCCCTTATGGCTACACCTTC	CASSKGPDSPYGYTF
TRBD1	TRBJ2-3	TRBV24-1	-	TGTGCCACCAGTGACGCCTCAGCCGGGACAGGGGCCGGAGATACGCAGTATTTT	CATSDASAGTGAGDTQYF